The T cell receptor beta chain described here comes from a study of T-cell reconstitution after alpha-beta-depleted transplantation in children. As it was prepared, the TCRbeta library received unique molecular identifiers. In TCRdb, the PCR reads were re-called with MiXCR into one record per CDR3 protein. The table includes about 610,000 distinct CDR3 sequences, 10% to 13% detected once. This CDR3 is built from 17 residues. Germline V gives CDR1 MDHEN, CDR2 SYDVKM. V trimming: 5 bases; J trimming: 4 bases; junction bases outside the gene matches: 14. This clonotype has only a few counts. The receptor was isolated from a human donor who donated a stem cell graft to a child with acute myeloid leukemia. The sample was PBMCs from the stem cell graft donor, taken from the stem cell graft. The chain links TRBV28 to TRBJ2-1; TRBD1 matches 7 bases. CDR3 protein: CASSRIDTPGGYNEQFF. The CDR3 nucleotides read TGTGCCAGCAGTCGCATTGACACCCCAGGGGGTTACAATGAGCAGTTCTTC. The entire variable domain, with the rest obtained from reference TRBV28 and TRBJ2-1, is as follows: DVKVTQSSRYLVKRTGEKVFLECVQDMDHENMFWYRQDPGLGLRLIYFSYDVKMKEKGDIPEGYSVSREKKERFSLILESASTNQTSMYLCASSRIDTPGGYNEQFFGPGTRLTVL.